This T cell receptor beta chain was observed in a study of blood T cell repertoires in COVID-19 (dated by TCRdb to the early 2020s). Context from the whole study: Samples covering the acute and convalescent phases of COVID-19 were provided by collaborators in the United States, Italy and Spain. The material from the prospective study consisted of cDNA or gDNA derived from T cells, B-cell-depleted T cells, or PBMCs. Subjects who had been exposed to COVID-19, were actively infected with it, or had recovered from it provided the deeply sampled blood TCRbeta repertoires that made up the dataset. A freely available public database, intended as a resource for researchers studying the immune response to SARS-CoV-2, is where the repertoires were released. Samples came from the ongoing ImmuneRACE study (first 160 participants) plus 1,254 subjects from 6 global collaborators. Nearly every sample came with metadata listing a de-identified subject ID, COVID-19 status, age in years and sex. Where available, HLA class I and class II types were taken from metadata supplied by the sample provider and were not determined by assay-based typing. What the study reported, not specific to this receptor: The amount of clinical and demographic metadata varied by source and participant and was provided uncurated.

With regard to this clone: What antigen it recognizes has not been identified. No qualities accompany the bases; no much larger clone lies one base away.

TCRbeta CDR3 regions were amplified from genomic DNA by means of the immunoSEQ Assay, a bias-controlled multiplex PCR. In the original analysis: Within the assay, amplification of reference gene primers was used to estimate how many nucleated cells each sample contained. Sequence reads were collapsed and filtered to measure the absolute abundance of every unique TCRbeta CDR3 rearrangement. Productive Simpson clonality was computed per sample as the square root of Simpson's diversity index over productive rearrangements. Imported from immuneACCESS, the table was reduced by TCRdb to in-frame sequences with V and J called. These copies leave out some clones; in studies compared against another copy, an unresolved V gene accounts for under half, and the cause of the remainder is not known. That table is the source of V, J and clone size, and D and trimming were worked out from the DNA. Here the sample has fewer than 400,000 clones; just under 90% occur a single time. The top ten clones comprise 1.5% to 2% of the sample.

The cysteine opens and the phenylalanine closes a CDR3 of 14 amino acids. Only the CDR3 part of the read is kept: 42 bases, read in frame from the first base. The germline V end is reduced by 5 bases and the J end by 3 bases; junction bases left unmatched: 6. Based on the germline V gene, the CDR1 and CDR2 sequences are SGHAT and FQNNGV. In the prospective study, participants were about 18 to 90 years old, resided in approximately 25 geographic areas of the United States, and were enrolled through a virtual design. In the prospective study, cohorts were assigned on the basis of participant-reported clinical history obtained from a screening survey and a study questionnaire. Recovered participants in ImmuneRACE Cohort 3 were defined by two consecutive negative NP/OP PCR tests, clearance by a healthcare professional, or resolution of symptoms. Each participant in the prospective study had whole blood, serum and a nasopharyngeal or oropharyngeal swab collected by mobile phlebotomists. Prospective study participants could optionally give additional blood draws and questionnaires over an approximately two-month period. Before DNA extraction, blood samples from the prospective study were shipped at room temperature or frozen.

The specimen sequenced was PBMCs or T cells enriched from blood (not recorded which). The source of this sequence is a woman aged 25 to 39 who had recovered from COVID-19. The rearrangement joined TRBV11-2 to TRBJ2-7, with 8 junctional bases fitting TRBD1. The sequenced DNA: TGTGCCAGCAGCACAGGGGGAGTTGGCTACGAGCAGTACTTC. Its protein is CASSTGGVGYEQYF.